The 20 T cell receptor beta chains in this list originate from one sample, sequenced in a study of beta chain features in type 1 diabetes. Findings and limits, study-wide: Patients with Type 1 diabetes showed moderately but significantly shorter TCRB CDR3s in all four CD4+ subsets.

Which antigens these TCRs recognize remains unknown. The sequenced template was cDNA made from the entire isolated RNA. Clones were sequenced by immunoSEQ multiplex PCR, and TCRdb holds only the in-frame ones, with some missing. The table shows a few hundred thousand clones, with 9.6% occurring only once. What was sequenced was central memory CD4+ T cells from blood. The receptor source for this set is a man in his thirties or forties with type 1 diabetes.

Ten or more counts support this clone. The rearrangement uses TRBV18 and TRBJ1-2; tentatively, D is TRBD1 (6 bases). The CDR3 covers 13 residues. Trimming took off 4 bases at V and 8 bases at J, with 14 bases between the two ends. Germline CDR1 reads KGHSH; CDR2 reads LQKENI. The CDR3 region has the DNA TGTGCCAGCTCACGGGACACCTCATCGGGCTACACCTTC. Amino acids: CASSRDTSSGYTF. The full variable domain, with the rest looked up from reference TRBV18 and TRBJ1-2, is NAGVMQNPRHLVRRRGQEARLRCSPMKGHSHVYWYRQLPEEGLKFMVYLQKENIIDESGMPKERFSAEFPKEGPSILRIQQVVRGDSAAYFCASSRDTSSGYTFGSGTRLTVV.

This clone has a count of ten or more. The genes are TRBV9 and TRBJ2-7, with D tentatively TRBD1 (5 bases). Between the trimmed V and J ends, which lost 0 bases and 1 base, there was a span of 8 bases. The CDR3 contains 14 residues. Germline V gene sequence: CDR1 SGDLS, CDR2 YYNGEE. The CDR3 DNA reads TGTGCCAGCAGCGTAGAAAGGGGATCCTACGAGCAGTACTTC. Translated: CASSVERGSYEQYF.

This clone was picked up a small number of times. The V and J genes are TRBV11-3 and TRBJ2-5, with 7 bases matching TRBD1. Trimming at V came to 1 base and at J to 1 base, leaving 3 bases not matched to a gene. The length of the CDR3 is 15 residues. CDR1 and CDR2 from the germline V gene are SGHNT and YENEEA. The CDR3 DNA is TGTGCCAGCAGCTTAGGGGGACAGACCCAAGAGACCCAGTACTTC. Protein sequence: CASSLGGQTQETQYF. Looking up the rest from reference TRBV11-3 and TRBJ2-5 gives the full variable domain: EAGVVQSPRYKIIEKKQPVAFWCNPISGHNTLYWYLQNLGQGPELLIRYENEEAVDDSQLPKDRFSAERLKGVDSTLKIQPAELGDSAVYLCASSLGGQTQETQYFGPGTRLLVL.

This clone occurred a few times. This sequence joins TRBV4-3 and TRBJ2-5; 11 positions match TRBD2. The germline gives CDR1 LGHNA, CDR2 YSLEER. The V segment lost 4 bases and the J segment 2 bases; nucleotides outside the gene matches: 6. The CDR3 sequence is 16 residues long. The CDR3 DNA is TGCGCCAGCAGCCGCAGACTAGCGGGGAAGCAAGAGACCCAGTACTTC. Its translation is CASSRRLAGKQETQYF.

There are a few counts of this clone. The gene calls are TRBV6-1 and TRBJ1-1, with 7 positions matching TRBD1. The CDR3 covers 13 residues. V trimming: 6 bases; J trimming: 1 base; junction bases outside the gene matches: 2. In germline, CDR1 is MNHNS, CDR2 SASEGT. CDR3 in amino acids: CASRGQQNTEAFF. The CDR3 DNA reads as TGTGCCAGCAGGGGACAGCAGAACACTGAAGCTTTCTTT.

This chain uses TRBV2 with TRBJ1-5; possible D gene TRBD1, 5 bases. This CDR3 has 13 amino acids. Trimming stripped 0 bases from V and 6 bases from J, with 6 bases between. CDR1 and CDR2 (germline): SNHLY, FYNNEI. Written as DNA, the CDR3 is TGTGCCAGCAGTGAAGCGGGGGTTCAGCCCCAGCATTTT. This gives the protein CASSEAGVQPQHF. The full variable domain, rest sourced from reference TRBV2 and TRBJ1-5, is EPEVTQTPSHQVTQMGQEVILRCVPISNHLYFYWYRQILGQKVEFLVSFYNNEISEKSEIFDDQFSVERPDGSNFTLKIRSTKLEDSAMYFCASSEAGVQPQHFGDGTRLSIL.

This clone has only a few counts. J is TRBJ2-7 and V is TRBV29-1, with D perhaps TRBD1 (5 bases). The germline gives CDR1 SQVTM, CDR2 ANQGSEA. Trimming stripped 6 bases from V and 3 bases from J, with 18 bases between. This CDR3 spans 14 amino acids. The CDR3 loop reads CSVLGAIGVYEQYF. The CDR3 DNA follows: TGCAGCGTCCTAGGGGCCATAGGTGTCTACGAGCAGTACTTC.

This clone has only a few counts. This chain links TRBV6-1 with TRBJ2-3, with a weak D call TRBD1 (6 bases). CDR1 and CDR2 (germline): MNHNS, SASEGT. This CDR3 has 15 amino acids. V was pared by 9 bases and J by 4 bases, with 20 bases between. The DNA for the CDR3 is TGTGCCAGTGAACCGGGCCAGGGGCCGGCAGATACGCAGTATTTT. This sequence encodes CASEPGQGPADTQYF.

The sample holds a few counts of this clone. The genes are TRBV7-3 and TRBJ1-1; no clear D. V was clipped by 5 bases and J by 5 bases, with 12 bases between them. The germline V gene has CDR1 SGHTA and CDR2 FQGTGA. The CDR3 runs 13 residues. The CDR3 DNA reads as TGTGCCAGCAGCGAAAACGGACGGACTGAAGCTTTCTTT. Translating it yields CASSENGRTEAFF.

This clone was seen a few times. This rearrangement joins TRBV21-1 to TRBJ2-1; TRBD2, as called in the table, went unchecked against the DNA. TRBV21-1 is classified as a pseudogene. CDR3 length: 15 residues. The CDR3: CASSQRGKTYNEQFF. Written as DNA, the CDR3 is TGTGCCAGCAGCCAGCGCGGGAAGACCTACAATGAGCAGTTCTTC.

The CDR3 sequence: CATSLSAAEGYTF. The CDR3 DNA follows: TGTGCCACATCCCTATCGGCGGCTGAAGGCTACACCTTC. The genes are TRBV6-6 and TRBJ1-2; D not certain. The germline gives CDR1 MNHNY, CDR2 SVGAGI (reference sequence). The ends were cut back, 10 bases at V and 8 bases at J, with 20 bases in the middle. The CDR3 loop spans 13 amino acids.

In this sample, this clone turned up many times. This chain links TRBV10-3 with TRBJ2-1; 14 positions match TRBD2. Unmatched junction bases numbered 5, after V lost 0 bases and J lost 10 bases. CDR1 is ENHRY and CDR2 is SYGVKD in the germline V gene. The CDR3 runs 16 residues. In DNA, the CDR3 is TGTGCCATCAGTGAGTCGGGACTAGCGGGAGAAGTCGAGCAGTTCTTC. Protein product: CAISESGLAGEVEQFF.

This clone was counted a few times. The chain couples TRBV30 to TRBJ2-1; TRBD2 aligns across 10 bases. The germline V gene encodes CDR1 GTSNPN and CDR2 SVGIG (reference sequence). This CDR3 comprises 19 residues. V trimming: 8 bases; J trimming: 1 base; junction bases outside the gene matches: 20. In DNA form, the CDR3 reads TGTGCCGGGACTCCTACGGGGCTAGCGGGAGTAGGGTCCTACAATGAGCAGTTCTTC. Translation: CAGTPTGLAGVGSYNEQFF. Full variable domain (rest looked up from reference TRBV30 and TRBJ2-1): SQTIHQWPATLVQPVGSPLSLECTVEGTSNPNLYWYRQAAGRGLQLLFYSVGIGQISSEVPQNLSASRPQDRQFILSSKKLLLSDSGFYLCAGTPTGLAGVGSYNEQFFGPGTRLTVL.

This clone showed up just a few times. V gene TRBV4-1 combines with J gene TRBJ1-1; D unclear. The CDR3 has 13 amino acids. Per the germline V gene, CDR1 is MGHRA and CDR2 is YSYEKL. The V and J ends lost 6 bases and 0 bases respectively, with 8 bases between them. CDR3 nucleotide sequence: TGCGCCAGCAGGACGGAGCTGAACACTGAAGCTTTCTTT. Translation: CASRTELNTEAFF.

The table lists this clone with many counts. This rearrangement joins TRBV28 to TRBJ1-4, with D possibly TRBD1 on 5 matching bases. V dropped 6 bases and J dropped 4 bases, with 18 bases sitting between them. Germline loops: CDR1 MDHEN, CDR2 SYDVKM. CDR3 length equals 16 residues. The CDR3 sequence: CASSLPPGPRNEKLFF. The DNA for the CDR3 is TGTGCCAGCAGCCTACCGCCGGGACCCCGTAATGAAAAACTGTTTTTT.

Only a few counts were recorded for this clone. This chain connects TRBV7-2 to TRBJ2-1; D tentatively fits TRBD1 or TRBD2 (5 bases each). V was pared by 4 bases and J by 4 bases, with 11 bases between. This CDR3 contains 14 residues. Germline V gene lookup returns CDR1 SGHTA and CDR2 FQGNSA. The CDR3 here is CASSWDRTYNEQFF. CDR3 in DNA: TGTGCCAGCAGCTGGGACCGCACTTACAATGAGCAGTTCTTC. The full variable domain, its missing parts supplied by reference TRBV7-2 and TRBJ2-1, is GAGVSQSPSNKVTEKGKDVELRCDPISGHTALYWYRQSLGQGLEFLIYFQGNSAPDKSGLPSDRFSAERTGGSVSTLTIQRTQQEDSAVYLCASSWDRTYNEQFFGPGTRLTVL.

The chain is built from TRBV11-2 and TRBJ2-3; D tentatively reads TRBD1 or TRBD2 (5 bases each). Per germline, CDR1 SGHAT and CDR2 FQNNGV. The CDR3 is 13 residues long. Trimming stripped 4 bases from V and 6 bases from J, with 11 bases between. The CDR3 nucleotides read TGTGCCAGCAGCTCCGGGGCTGTGGATACGCAGTATTTT. It yields the protein CASSSGAVDTQYF.

The J gene is TRBJ2-5, the V gene TRBV27, with TRBD1 matching over 8 bases. V was pared by 7 bases and J by 4 bases, with 5 bases of the junction left unmatched. The CDR3 runs to 13 residues. Germline lookup yields CDR1 MNHEY and CDR2 SMNVEV (reference sequence). The CDR3: CASNPTGVETQYF. The CDR3 bases are TGTGCCAGCAATCCGACAGGGGTAGAGACCCAGTACTTC.

This sequence joins TRBV7-3 and TRBJ2-1; 16 bases align to TRBD2. The CDR3 loop spans 16 amino acids. Germline V gene lookup returns CDR1 SGHTA and CDR2 FQGTGA. Trimming took 1 base from V and 8 from J; bases not matched to a gene: 2. CDR3 amino acids: CASSLMGLAGGHEQFF. The CDR3 DNA is TGTGCCAGCAGCTTAATGGGACTAGCGGGAGGGCATGAGCAGTTCTTC.

This clone was seen ten or more times. V usage is TRBV2 and J usage is TRBJ2-7, with D maybe TRBD1 (6 bases). Germline V gene lookup returns CDR1 SNHLY and CDR2 FYNNEI. The CDR3 contains 12 residues. With 8 bases removed from V and 3 bases from J, the gap between germline ends came to 11 bases. The CDR3 spells CASGGRGYEQYF. In DNA form, the CDR3 reads TGTGCCAGCGGTGGCAGGGGCTACGAGCAGTACTTC.